The rows below give T cell receptor beta chains drawn from one sample of a study of shared clonotypes between healthy human individuals. Generated by immunoSEQ multiplex PCR, the TCRdb table keeps only in-frame clones and is missing some. The sample records under 1 million clones, approximately 92% being singletons. The sample taken for sequencing was naive CD8+ T cells sorted from blood. These receptors were obtained from a man in his thirties or forties in good health. The conserved cysteine and the conserved F or W are not part of the CDR3 here. A D gene is named only where the DNA matches it firmly.

D	V	CDR3
TRBD1	TRBV5-1	ASSLGQGIVYEQY
TRBD1	TRBV9	ASSVEGAFETDTQY
NA	TRBV9	ASSVSGAGSEQY
NA	TRBV7-9	ASSLGGTEQY
TRBD1	TRBV7-7	ASSTANPQGQNTEAF
NA	TRBV4-1	ASSQKLGNEQF
TRBD1	TRBV7-9	ASSFRTGGAYLAKLF
TRBD1	TRBV23-1	ASSQGTGATEQY
NA	TRBV7-2	ASSLAGAPGGYT
NA	TRBV27	ASRQLNQPQH
NA	TRBV10-1	ASSESSYEQY
NA	TRBV19	ASSIWGSANEKLF
TRBD2	TRBV13	ASSVGLAGVRMVEQY
NA	TRBV4-3	ASSQETDNEKLF
NA	TRBV9	ASSVGGRPGTTNEKLF
NA	TRBV10-2	ASSDFGLNNQPQH
NA	TRBV28	ASSSEGSYYGYT
TRBD2	TRBV27	ASSWVREGRYEQY
NA	TRBV27	ASSWMGRSYNEQF
TRBD1	TRBV27	ASGFTGETEAF
TRBD1	TRBV18	ASSDTGVPIYYEQY
NA	TRBV27	ASSFQQGREQPQH
TRBD2	TRBV29-1	SVVPAGGPGTQY
TRBD1	TRBV5-5	ASSGGTGDGYGYT
NA	TRBV9	ASSVPDTGELF
NA	TRBV11-2	ASSPLTGKAGNTIY
TRBD2	TRBV10-3	AISEGLAGEGFYEQY
TRBD2	TRBV28	ATTTSGSTLRFYNEQF
NA	TRBV27	ASSWLARGNYGYT
NA	TRBV11-2	ASSLGTWVVDTQY
TRBD1	TRBV9	ATSTGTGGAEDEKLF
TRBD2	TRBV5-6	ASSAGTSGPYEQY
TRBD2	TRBV2	ASSAGGGTYEQY
NA	TRBV23-1	ASSLRDLPSYEQY
TRBD2	TRBV15	ATSRFGTSGKEQY
TRBD2	TRBV30	AWGEGGPDTQY
TRBD1	TRBV19	ASSSWTGGRDEQY
TRBD2	TRBV15	ATSRDHSGRESDTQY
NA	TRBV28	ASSFRLAGEQY
NA	TRBV27	ASSLGLGNNEQF
TRBD1	TRBV11-3	ASSPRVGTAYEQY
NA	TRBV11-2	ASSLDPGQPQH
NA	TRBV5-4	ASSPGPGASQY
NA	TRBV27	ASSLSRGKQPQH
NA	TRBV13	ASSPTRGGNTIY
NA	TRBV11-2	ATTGGGPLEAF
NA	TRBV11-2	ASSLVPGANSGANVLT
NA	TRBV7-9	ASSPSVAYEQY
TRBD1	TRBV27	ASSKGQLNTEAF
NA	TRBV5-6	ASSLVGETQY
NA	TRBV28	ASSLRGFSNQPQH